The entry that follows covers one T cell receptor beta chain sequence. Its antigen is unknown. The source of the sample is a study of T-cell memory formation after mild COVID-19. General observations from the study: A balance of CD4 and CD8 characterized clones contracting day 15 to 85, whereas later expanders leaned CD4+.

TCRdb used MiXCR to reprocess the 5' RACE reads, holding one entry per CDR3 protein. Altogether roughly 480,000 distinct CDR3 sequences are present, about 23% being singletons, with the ten largest covering approximately 13%. The CDR3 covers 17 residues. V was pared by 0 bases and J by 1 base, with 15 bases between. Looked up from germline, CDR1 is LGHNA and CDR2 is YSLEER. This chain links TRBV4-3 with TRBJ1-1; possibly TRBD1 for D (5 bases). What was sequenced was PBMCs or a T cell subset sorted from them (not recorded which). This receptor was identified in an adult woman who had mild COVID-19 (a few samples of this study predate the infection). Cell type and time point are not known. CDR3 in amino acids: CASSQEFLGLKNTEAFF. Written as DNA, the CDR3 is TGCGCCAGCAGCCAAGAATTTTTGGGACTCAAGAACACTGAAGCTTTCTTT.